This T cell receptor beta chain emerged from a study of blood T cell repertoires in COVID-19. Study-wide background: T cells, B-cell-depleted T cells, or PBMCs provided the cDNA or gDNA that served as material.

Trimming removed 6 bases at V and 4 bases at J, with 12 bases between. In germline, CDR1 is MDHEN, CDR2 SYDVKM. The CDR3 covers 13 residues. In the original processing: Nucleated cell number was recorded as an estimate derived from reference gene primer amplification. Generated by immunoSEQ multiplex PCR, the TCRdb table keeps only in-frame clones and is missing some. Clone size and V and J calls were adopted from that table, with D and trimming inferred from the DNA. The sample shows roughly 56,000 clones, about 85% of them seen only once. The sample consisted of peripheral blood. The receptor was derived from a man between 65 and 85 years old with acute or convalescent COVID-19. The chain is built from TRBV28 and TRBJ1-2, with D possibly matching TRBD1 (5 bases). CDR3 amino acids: CASSPGGVYGYTF. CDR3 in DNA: TGTGCCAGCAGCCCCGGGGGGGTCTATGGCTACACCTTC.